The clone carrying this TCR beta chain was observed a handful of times. This CDR3 is built from 17 residues. The trim removed 0 bases at V and 6 bases at J, leaving 11 bases unmatched. Germline CDR1 LNHNV, CDR2 YYDKDF (reference sequence). The source of the sample is a study of T-cell reconstitution after alpha-beta-depleted transplantation in children. Preparation of the TCRbeta library was carried out with unique molecular identifiers. MiXCR was run by TCRdb on the PCR reads, yielding one entry per CDR3 protein. The table includes 450,000 to 600,000 distinct CDR3 sequences, 10% to 15% detected once.

Specimen: PBMCs, mostly from graft donor cells, collected 360 days after TCRalphabeta/CD19-depleted stem cell transplant. The rearrangement uses TRBV15 and TRBJ2-3; 8 bases line up with TRBD1. This receptor was obtained from a male patient under 18 who had a stem cell transplant for acute myeloid leukemia, so the T cells may come from the graft donor. The CDR3 coding sequence is TGTGCCACCAGCAGAGATCTTGGCAGGGGGCTCGTGGATACGCAGTATTTT. This codes for CATSRDLGRGLVDTQYF. The variable domain in full, completed from reference TRBV15 and TRBJ2-3, reads DAMVIQNPRYQVTQFGKPVTLSCSQTLNHNVMYWYQQKSSQAPKLLFHYYDKDFNNEADTPDNFQSRRPNTSFCFLDIRSPGLGDTAMYLCATSRDLGRGLVDTQYFGPGTRLTVL.